One and the same sample provided the 19 T cell receptor beta chains below, sequenced in a study of T cell responses to AZD1222 COVID-19 vaccine. Clones were read by immunoSEQ multiplex PCR, and TCRdb kept only the in-frame ones, dropping some. The data show some 130,000 clones, approximately 90% seen once. This specimen consisted of peripheral blood, obtained on day 0 of AZD1222 vaccination. The receptors come from an adult in good health.

This clone has just one count. The chain uses TRBV13 and TRBJ2-7; 7 bases fit TRBD2. This CDR3 region has 18 residues. Per the germline V gene, CDR1 is PRHDT and CDR2 is FYEKMQ (reference sequence). After removal of 5 bases from V and 0 bases from J, the junction contained 16 bases not matched to a gene. CDR3 bases: TGTGCCAGCAGCACCCGGGACTACAAAATGGGGGGCTCCTACGAGCAGTACTTC. Protein: CASSTRDYKMGGSYEQYF.

This clone came up a few times. The chain is built from TRBV25-1 and TRBJ1-5; D is possibly TRBD1 (6 bases). Germline V gene sequence: CDR1 MGHDK, CDR2 SYGVNS. The CDR3 spans 15 residues. V lost 4 bases to trimming and J lost 6 bases, with 16 bases between them. CDR3 in DNA: TGTGCCAGCAGTGCGGACAGTTTTGGCACTCAGCCCCAGCATTTT. This gives the protein CASSADSFGTQPQHF.

This sequence joins TRBV7-9 and TRBJ2-1, with D perhaps matching TRBD1 (6 bases). Germline assignment: CDR1 SEHNR and CDR2 FQNEAQ (reference sequence). The CDR3 runs 16 residues. Trimming stripped 5 bases from V and 1 base from J, with 15 bases between. CDR3 protein: CASSTPEQGSYNEQFF. The CDR3 DNA reads TGTGCCAGCAGCACACCGGAACAGGGTTCCTACAATGAGCAGTTCTTC.

This clone has a handful of counts. The gene calls are TRBV12-5 and TRBJ2-2, with TRBD1 matching 9 bases. The CDR3 is 16 amino acids. J was trimmed by 7 bases and V by 6 bases; bases with no gene match: 12. Germline assignment: CDR1 LGHNT and CDR2 FRNRAP. The CDR3 reads CASGSGQGILGGELFF. The CDR3 bases are TGTGCTAGTGGCTCCGGACAGGGGATTTTGGGCGGGGAGCTGTTTTTT.

The chain combines TRBV5-1 with TRBJ2-7; unclear D gene. V lost 0 bases to trimming and J lost 5 bases, with 9 bases between them. CDR3 length: 13 amino acids. Germline CDR1 reads SGHRS; CDR2 reads YFSETQ. Here the CDR3 reads CASSLDTLDEQYF. CDR3 in DNA: TGCGCCAGCAGCTTGGACACGTTGGACGAGCAGTACTTC.

J is TRBJ1-1 and V is TRBV7-2; D ambiguous. Germline V CDR1 and CDR2: SGHTA, FQGNSA. Trimming pared 2 bases from V and 14 bases from J, leaving 24 bases between. The CDR3 is 15 amino acids. The CDR3 loop is CASSLSSGPQNRPFF. In DNA, the CDR3 is TGTGCCAGCAGCTTAAGCTCAGGACCCCAAAACCGACCATTCTTT.

The rearrangement joins TRBV29-1 to TRBJ2-3; the match to TRBD1 covers 9 bases. CDR1 and CDR2 (germline): SQVTM, ANQGSEA. The ends lost 3 bases at V and 6 bases at J; junction bases unmatched: 7. This CDR3 region has 14 residues. The CDR3 loop is CSVDLTGGADTQYF. CDR3 DNA sequence: TGCAGCGTTGACCTGACAGGGGGTGCCGATACGCAGTATTTT.

V usage is TRBV5-6 and J usage is TRBJ1-2; D may be TRBD1 (5 bases). CDR3 length equals 14 residues. The V end lost 4 bases, the J end lost 6 bases, and 16 bases lay between the germline ends. Germline V CDR1 and CDR2: SGHDT, YYEEEE. The CDR3 DNA reads TGTGCCAGCAGCAGGGGCAGTCCAAGTCATGGCTACACCTTC. This gives the protein CASSRGSPSHGYTF. The entire variable domain, with the rest obtained from reference TRBV5-6 and TRBJ1-2, is as follows: DAGVTQSPTHLIKTRGQQVTLRCSPKSGHDTVSWYQQALGQGPQFIFQYYEEEERQRGNFPDRFSGHQFPNYSSELNVNALLLGDSALYLCASSRGSPSHGYTFGSGTRLTVV.

The chain combines TRBV6-5 with TRBJ1-1, with 9 bases matching TRBD1. The CDR3 extends over 14 amino acids. Germline V CDR1 and CDR2: MNHEY, SVGAGI. Trimming took 6 bases from V and 7 from J; bases not matched to a gene: 9. This CDR3 reads CASRRTGVGNEAFF. The CDR3, as DNA: TGTGCCAGCAGGAGGACAGGGGTGGGAAATGAAGCTTTCTTT.

This clone showed up just once. V is TRBV19 and J is TRBJ2-1; D remains ambiguous. The CDR3 is 16 amino acids. Trimming shortened V by 3 bases and J by 0 bases, and 12 bases separated the two germline ends. From germline, CDR1 is LNHDA and CDR2 SQIVND (reference sequence). The CDR3 DNA sequence: TGTGCCAGTAGTATTCCTAACATATACTCCTACAATGAGCAGTTCTTC. It specifies CASSIPNIYSYNEQFF. Combining the CDR3 with reference TRBV19 and TRBJ2-1 gives the whole variable domain DGGITQSPKYLFRKEGQNVTLSCEQNLNHDAMYWYRQDPGQGLRLIYYSQIVNDFQKGDIAEGYSVSREKKESFPLTVTSAQKNPTAFYLCASSIPNIYSYNEQFFGPGTRLTVL.

This clone was counted once. V usage is TRBV9 and J usage is TRBJ1-3, with D possibly TRBD1 on 5 matching bases. V was cut by 3 bases and J by 0 bases, with 19 bases left in between. Germline V CDR1 and CDR2: SGDLS, YYNGEE. This CDR3 is built from 18 residues. The CDR3 is CASSASRGRSSSGNTIYF. For the CDR3, the DNA is TGTGCCAGCAGCGCCTCCCGGGGCAGGTCATCCTCTGGAAACACCATATATTTT.

The chain employs TRBV7-9 and TRBJ2-7; D is ambiguous. V lost 0 bases and J lost 0, with 12 bases in between. Germline lookup yields CDR1 SEHNR and CDR2 FQNEAQ (reference sequence). The CDR3 contains 16 residues. CDR3 protein: CASSLAGQIPSYEQYF. The CDR3 region has the DNA TGTGCCAGCAGCTTAGCTGGTCAGATTCCCTCCTACGAGCAGTACTTC.

The chain recombines TRBV5-6 with TRBJ2-3; D remains ambiguous. This CDR3 is 14 amino acids long. V was shortened by 2 bases and J by 5 bases, with 12 bases between the two germline ends. The germline V gene has CDR1 SGHDT and CDR2 YYEEEE. CDR3 sequence: CASSFPVAGDTQYF. In nucleotides, the CDR3 is TGTGCCAGCAGCTTCCCAGTAGCAGGAGATACGCAGTATTTT.

The chain employs TRBV30 and TRBJ1-6; 10 bases are a match to TRBD1. The CDR3 loop spans 15 amino acids. Germline lookup yields CDR1 GTSNPN and CDR2 SVGIG (reference sequence). V shed 2 bases, J shed 7 bases, and the junction held 5 bases outside the gene matches. The CDR3 here is CAWSRDRGRNSPLHF. CDR3 sequence (DNA): TGTGCCTGGAGTAGAGACAGGGGGCGAAATTCACCCCTCCACTTT.

Only one count was recorded for this clone. V is TRBV28 and J is TRBJ2-7; a weak D match, TRBD2 (6 bases). CDR3 length: 15 amino acids. V lost 6 bases and J 0 bases, leaving 15 bases between the germline ends. Germline V lookup: CDR1 MDHEN, CDR2 SYDVKM. CDR3 coding DNA: TGTGCCAGCAGCCCCGCTAGCGTTCGCTCCTACGAGCAGTACTTC. It is translated as CASSPASVRSYEQYF.

CDR3 in amino acids: CASSPSGDLANYGYTF. DNA for the CDR3: TGCGCCAGCAGCCCCTCAGGGGACTTAGCTAACTATGGCTACACCTTC. The chain couples TRBV5-1 to TRBJ1-2, with a weak D call TRBD1 (6 bases). V lost 4 bases, J lost 0 bases, and 16 bases lay in between. This CDR3 region has 16 residues. From germline, CDR1 is SGHRS and CDR2 YFSETQ.

V usage is TRBV30 and J usage is TRBJ1-1, with TRBD1 identical over 9 bases. The CDR3 sequence is 12 residues long. With V trimmed by 3 bases and J by 6 bases, 2 bases remained unmatched. Germline CDR1 and CDR2: GTSNPN and SVGIG (reference sequence). This CDR3 reads CAWRRDRAEAFF. In DNA, the CDR3 is TGTGCCTGGAGGAGGGACAGGGCTGAAGCTTTCTTT.

This chain connects TRBV30 to TRBJ2-1; D call uncertain. Between the trimmed V and J ends, which lost 2 bases and 7 bases, there was a span of 12 bases. This CDR3 comprises 13 residues. The germline gives CDR1 GTSNPN, CDR2 SVGIG (reference sequence). The CDR3 DNA sequence: TGTGCCTGGAGTAAAAGGGAAGGGAATGAGCAGTTCTTC. Amino acid sequence: CAWSKREGNEQFF.

There are a few counts of this clone. The chain uses TRBV5-1 and TRBJ1-6, with 9 positions matching TRBD1. CDR1 is SGHRS and CDR2 is YFSETQ in the germline V gene. With 0 bases clipped from V and 10 bases from J, the junction kept 5 bases outside the gene matches. CDR3 size: 15 residues. CDR3 nucleotides: TGCGCCAGCAGCTTGGGGGGACAGGGAGGATCACCCCTCCACTTT. Translated, it gives CASSLGGQGGSPLHF.